Many counts were recorded for the clone carrying this T cell receptor beta chain. Antigen unknown. The data are from a study of T cells in Graves' hyperthyroidism and ophthalmopathy. Study-wide background: The authors collected peripheral blood at initial diagnosis, before any treatment. Findings and caveats of the study: A 13 V-J signature model discriminated ophthalmopathy versus stable hyperthyroidism.

Germline assignment: CDR1 MNHNS and CDR2 SASEGT. Trimming shortened V by 5 bases and J by 9 bases, and 11 bases separated the two germline ends. This CDR3 contains 12 residues. RNA transcripts served as the template for amplifying TCR beta CDR3 regions. HTBI primers drove first-round RT-PCR of the TCR CDR3. TCRdb reanalysed the multiplex PCR reads using MiXCR and keeps one entry per CDR3 protein. The sample yields a few hundred thousand distinct CDR3 sequences, over 20% seen once. The sequenced sample consisted of blood. The rearrangement links TRBV6-1 to TRBJ2-1; D gene uncertain. The source of this sequence is a young man with Graves' ophthalmopathy. This CDR3 is CASSTLVSEQFF. The CDR3 nucleotides read TGTGCCAGCAGTACGCTAGTGTCTGAGCAGTTCTTC.